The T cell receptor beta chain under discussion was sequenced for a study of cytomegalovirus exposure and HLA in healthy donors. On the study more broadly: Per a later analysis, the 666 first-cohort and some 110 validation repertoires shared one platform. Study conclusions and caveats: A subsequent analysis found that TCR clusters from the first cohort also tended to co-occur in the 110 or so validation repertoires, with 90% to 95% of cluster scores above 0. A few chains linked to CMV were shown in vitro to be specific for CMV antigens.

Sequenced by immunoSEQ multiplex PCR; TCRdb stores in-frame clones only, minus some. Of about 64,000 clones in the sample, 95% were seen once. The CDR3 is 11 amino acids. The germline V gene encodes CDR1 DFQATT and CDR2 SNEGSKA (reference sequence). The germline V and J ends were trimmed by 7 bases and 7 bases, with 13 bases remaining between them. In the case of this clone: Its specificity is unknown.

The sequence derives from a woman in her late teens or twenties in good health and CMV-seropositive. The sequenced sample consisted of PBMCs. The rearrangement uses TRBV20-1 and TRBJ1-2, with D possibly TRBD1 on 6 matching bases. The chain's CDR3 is CSVGGLGGYTF. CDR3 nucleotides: TGCAGTGTGGGGGGGCTTGGTGGCTACACCTTC.